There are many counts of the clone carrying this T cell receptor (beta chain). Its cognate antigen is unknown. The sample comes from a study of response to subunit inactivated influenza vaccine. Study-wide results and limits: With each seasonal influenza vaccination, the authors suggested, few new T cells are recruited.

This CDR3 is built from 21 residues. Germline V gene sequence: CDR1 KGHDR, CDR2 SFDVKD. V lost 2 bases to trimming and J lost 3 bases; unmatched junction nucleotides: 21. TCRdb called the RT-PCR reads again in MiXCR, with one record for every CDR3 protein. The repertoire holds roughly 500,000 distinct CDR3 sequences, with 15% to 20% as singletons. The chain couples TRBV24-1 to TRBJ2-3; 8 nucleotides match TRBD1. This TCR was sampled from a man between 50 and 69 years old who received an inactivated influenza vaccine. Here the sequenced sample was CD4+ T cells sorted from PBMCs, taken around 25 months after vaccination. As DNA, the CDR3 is TGTGCCACCAGTGATTCAAGGGCAGGGGGCTCTTCGGTTTTTAGTACAGATACGCAGTATTTT. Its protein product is CATSDSRAGGSSVFSTDTQYF.